A selection of T cell receptor beta chains follows, all from one sample in a study of T cells after yellow fever vaccination. One entry per CDR3 protein, called by TCRdb with MiXCR from the 5' RACE reads. This table has some 260,000 distinct CDR3 sequences, about 5.2% appearing once. The sequenced sample was CD4+ T cells sorted from PBMCs, obtained on the day of the yellow fever booster vaccination. The receptors come from a man between 18 and 29 years old who received the YFV17D yellow fever vaccine. The CDR3 runs from the conserved cysteine through the conserved F or W. A D gene is named only where the DNA matches it firmly. Expanded clones get a size class; other rows say once, few or many, or leave the size out.

>TRBV6-5|14|TRBJ1-1|many|NA
CASSRTIQGTEAFF
TGTGCCAGCAGTCGTACGATTCAGGGCACTGAAGCTTTCTTT
>TRBV20-1|13|TRBJ1-5|NA|NA
CSAAPDSNQPQHF
TGCAGTGCAGCCCCGGATAGCAATCAGCCCCAGCATTTT
>TRBV24-1|12|TRBJ2-3|few|NA
CATSDSGDTQYF
TGTGCCACCAGTGATTCAGGAGATACGCAGTATTTT
>TRBV7-2|14|TRBJ2-5|NA|NA
CASTRSWGQETQYF
TGTGCCAGCACCCGGTCCTGGGGACAAGAGACCCAGTACTTC
>TRBV10-3|14|TRBJ2-3|NA|NA
CAIGNSVGSNTQYF
TGTGCCATCGGCAACTCCGTAGGGAGTAATACGCAGTATTTT
>TRBV19|12|TRBJ1-1|NA|NA
CASTPPGGRAFF
TGTGCCAGTACCCCACCGGGGGGGAGAGCTTTCTTT
>TRBV7-2|12|TRBJ1-1|many|TRBD1
CATDRVNTEAFF
TGTGCCACCGACAGGGTGAACACTGAAGCTTTCTTT
>TRBV6-2/TRBV6-3|12|TRBJ1-2|many|NA
CASSYRDGGYTF
TGTGCCAGCAGTTACAGGGATGGTGGCTACACCTTC
>TRBV24-1|16|TRBJ2-5|many|TRBD2
CATSDLAGMSGETQYF
TGTGCCACCAGTGATCTAGCGGGGATGAGTGGGGAGACCCAGTACTTC
>TRBV2|13|TRBJ2-5|many|NA
CASTKGQQETQYF
TGTGCCAGCACTAAGGGTCAACAAGAGACCCAGTACTTC
>TRBV7-2|13|TRBJ1-2|NA|NA
CASSLNQGYGYTF
TGTGCCAGCAGCTTAAATCAGGGCTATGGCTACACCTTC
>TRBV6-5|14|TRBJ2-5|few|NA
CASSYSSAQETQYF
TGTGCCAGCAGTTACTCATCAGCCCAAGAGACCCAGTACTTC
>TRBV9|15|TRBJ2-1|many|NA
CASCPGLSSYNEQFF
TGTGCCAGCTGCCCGGGACTTAGCTCCTACAATGAGCAGTTCTTC
>TRBV12-3/TRBV12-4|14|TRBJ1-1|NA|TRBD1
CASGTGTGRTEAFF
TGTGCCAGCGGTACCGGGACAGGAAGAACTGAAGCTTTCTTT
>TRBV11-1|17|TRBJ2-1|NA|TRBD2
CASSLLPSGGPLNEQFF
TGTGCCAGCAGCTTATTACCTAGCGGGGGGCCCCTCAATGAGCAGTTCTTC
>TRBV6-5|12|TRBJ1-5|NA|NA
CASTAPWGDQHF
TGTGCCAGCACCGCTCCCTGGGGGGACCAGCATTTT
>TRBV11-2|16|TRBJ2-3|many|TRBD2
CASSFRAGGPGNTQYF
TGTGCCAGCAGCTTCCGAGCGGGGGGCCCGGGGAATACGCAGTATTTT
>TRBV5-1|16|TRBJ1-2|NA|TRBD1
CASSWSQMTGGDGYTF
TGCGCCAGCAGCTGGTCCCAGATGACAGGGGGTGATGGCTACACCTTC
>TRBV12-5|11|TRBJ1-5|NA|NA
CASGLDQPQHF
TGTGCTAGTGGGCTGGATCAGCCCCAGCATTTT
>TRBV7-8|16|TRBJ2-4|many|TRBD1
CASSAHRGLAKNIQYF
TGTGCCAGCAGCGCCCACAGGGGGCTAGCCAAAAACATTCAGTACTTC
>TRBV20-1|11|TRBJ1-2|many|NA
CSAGGDVGYTF
TGCAGTGCTGGAGGGGATGTAGGCTACACCTTC
>TRBV20-1|15|TRBJ2-5|many|TRBD2
CSARDFAGGQETQYF
TGCAGTGCTAGAGATTTCGCGGGGGGGCAAGAGACCCAGTACTTC
>TRBV20-1|16|TRBJ2-4|NA|TRBD2
CSAKPPTSGAENIQYF
TGCAGTGCCAAGCCCCCGACTAGCGGGGCTGAAAACATTCAGTACTTC
>TRBV27|17|TRBJ1-2|NA|TRBD1
CASSFSGVGQEGYGYTF
TGTGCCAGCAGTTTTAGTGGAGTGGGACAGGAGGGCTATGGCTACACCTTC
>TRBV6-2/TRBV6-3|15|TRBJ1-2|many|TRBD1
CASSYSGTGFYGYTF
TGTGCCAGCAGTTACTCCGGGACAGGCTTTTATGGCTACACCTTC
>TRBV5-1|17|TRBJ2-3|many|NA
CASSAAAMSRGPDTQYF
TGCGCCAGCAGCGCCGCGGCGATGTCGCGGGGGCCAGATACGCAGTATTTT
>TRBV12-3/TRBV12-4|13|TRBJ1-6|few|NA
CASSLSGGSPLHF
TGTGCCAGCAGTTTAAGTGGCGGCTCACCCCTCCACTTT
>TRBV28|16|TRBJ2-1|NA|TRBD2
CALSPFTGGGYNEQFF
TGTGCCCTCAGTCCCTTTACAGGCGGGGGCTACAATGAGCAGTTCTTC
>TRBV18|12|TRBJ2-5|few|NA
CASSPDRETQYF
TGTGCCAGCTCACCAGATCGAGAGACCCAGTACTTC
>TRBV21-1|14|TRBJ2-2|NA|NA
CASVVGDHTGELFF
TGTGCCAGCGTCGTGGGAGACCACACCGGGGAGCTGTTTTTT
>TRBV20-1|14|TRBJ2-2|NA|NA
CSVRRGRMTGELFF
TGCAGTGTTCGCAGGGGCCGTATGACCGGGGAGCTGTTTTTT
>TRBV7-8|16|TRBJ1-6|NA|TRBD1
CASSLALGQGRSPLHF
TGTGCCAGCAGCTTAGCGCTGGGACAGGGTAGATCACCCCTCCACTTT
>TRBV13|11|TRBJ1-3|NA|NA
CASSRGRPIYF
TGTGCCAGCAGCCGAGGGCGCCCCATATATTTT
>TRBV7-6|15|TRBJ1-3|NA|NA
CASSLEGRAGNTIYF
TGTGCCAGCAGCTTAGAGGGAAGGGCTGGAAACACCATATATTTT
>TRBV20-1|15|TRBJ1-1|NA|NA
CSARDLGEGLTEAFF
TGCAGTGCTAGAGATCTTGGTGAAGGGCTCACTGAAGCTTTCTTT
>TRBV20-1|15|TRBJ2-1|many|NA
CSTQGPPSSYNEQFF
TGCAGTACGCAAGGGCCCCCTAGCTCCTACAATGAGCAGTTCTTC
>TRBV4-1|14|TRBJ2-5|many|NA
CASSQDRPAQTQYF
TGCGCCAGCAGCCAAGATCGGCCCGCCCAGACCCAGTACTTC
>TRBV6-1|14|TRBJ2-2|many|NA
CASGLGRNTGELFF
TGTGCCAGCGGCCTAGGGCGGAACACCGGGGAGCTGTTTTTT
>TRBV28|12|TRBJ1-2|NA|NA
CASRGVEHGYTF
TGTGCCAGCAGGGGGGTTGAACATGGCTACACCTTC
>TRBV2|13|TRBJ1-2|few|NA
CASSVTPGYGYTF
TGTGCCAGCAGTGTGACCCCCGGCTATGGCTACACCTTC
>TRBV4-1|11|TRBJ2-5|few|NA
CASGSSRTQYF
TGCGCCAGCGGGTCCTCTCGGACCCAGTACTTC
>TRBV5-1|16|TRBJ1-3|many|NA
CASSSGTGSSGNTIYF
TGCGCCAGCAGCTCCGGGACGGGGAGCTCTGGAAACACCATATATTTT
>TRBV27|13|TRBJ2-7|many|TRBD1
CASSLGTGGEQYF
TGTGCCAGCAGTTTGGGGACAGGGGGAGAGCAGTACTTC
>TRBV12-3/TRBV12-4|15|TRBJ2-2|few|TRBD2
CASSIIAGATGELFF
TGTGCCAGCAGTATTATAGCGGGGGCTACCGGGGAGCTGTTTTTT
>TRBV12-3/TRBV12-4|14|TRBJ2-3|few|NA
CASSPPVKADTQYF
TGTGCCAGCAGCCCCCCCGTAAAGGCAGATACGCAGTATTTT
>TRBV7-2|18|TRBJ2-5|many|NA
CASSPGAFSGWYQETQYF
TGTGCCAGCAGCCCGGGGGCCTTTTCCGGTTGGTACCAAGAGACCCAGTACTTC
>TRBV20-1|13|TRBJ2-5|many|TRBD2
CSAKRGAEETQYF
TGCAGTGCCAAGCGGGGGGCCGAAGAGACCCAGTACTTC
>TRBV9|16|TRBJ2-3|many|TRBD2
CASSVGSLAGTDTQYF
TGTGCCAGCAGCGTAGGGTCTCTAGCGGGGACAGATACGCAGTATTTT
>TRBV4-2|15|TRBJ2-3|NA|NA
CASSQEWGRQDTQYF
TGTGCCAGCAGCCAAGAATGGGGGCGCCAAGATACGCAGTATTTT
>TRBV28|15|TRBJ2-4|few|NA
CASSSTRVAKNIQYF
TGTGCCAGCAGTTCTACCCGGGTAGCCAAAAACATTCAGTACTTC
>TRBV6-5|16|TRBJ1-6|many|NA
CASSSPIQGMNSPLHF
TGTGCCAGCAGTTCCCCTATACAGGGTATGAATTCACCCCTCCACTTT
>TRBV27|16|TRBJ2-3|many|TRBD2
CASNPGLAENTDTQYF
TGTGCCAGCAACCCCGGACTAGCGGAGAACACAGATACGCAGTATTTT
>TRBV7-2|17|TRBJ2-1|many|TRBD2
CASRRFAGGSSYNEQFF
TGTGCCAGCAGACGTTTTGCGGGGGGCAGCTCCTACAATGAGCAGTTCTTC